The T cell receptor beta chain described here comes from a study of molecular identifiers for immune sequencing clone quantification. This clonotype was counted a few times. Its target is unknown. The sorting of naive CD8 T cells used the CD8+CD4-CCR7+CD45RA+ phenotype. Findings and limits, study-wide: A single cell's spiked Jurkat TCR RNA was reportedly detectable among about a million naive cells.

Previously described methods with listed TCR primers produced the bulk TCR libraries. TCRdb re-called the PCR reads through MiXCR, storing one row per CDR3 protein. Found here are about 510,000 distinct CDR3 sequences, about 25% of them singletons; the top ten hold over 0.6%. The CDR3 sequence is 16 residues long. Unmatched junction bases numbered 15, after V lost 6 bases and J lost 9 bases. Germline assignment: CDR1 PRHDT and CDR2 FYEKMQ (reference sequence). The J gene is TRBJ2-1, the V gene TRBV13; 9 bases align to TRBD1. The sequence came from a human donor in good health. Some libraries in this study had Jurkat cell RNA spiked in. Specimen: naive CD8+ T cells from blood, with Jurkat cell RNA spiked in. Subset reported: FACS-sorted CD8+CD4-CCR7+CD45RA+ naive T cells. As DNA, the CDR3 is TGTGCCAGCAGGGGGGGCCCGGGACAGGGAGATATTGAGCAGTTCTTC. Protein sequence: CASRGGPGQGDIEQFF.